Listed below are T cell receptor beta chains from one sample, sequenced in a study of blood T cell repertoires in COVID-19. The protocol was immunoSEQ multiplex PCR, while the TCRdb copy is restricted to in-frame clones and leaves out a portion. The table lists about 240,000 clones, roughly nine tenths of them singletons, with roughly 7.8% in the top ten. Sample: peripheral blood. The origin of the receptors is a man aged 60-69 years who had recovered from COVID-19. Each CDR3 is given with its conserved first and last residue. Each record gives: V gene, clone size, D gene, CDR3 length, J gene, CDR3 DNA, CDR3 protein. D genes are given only for firm matches. A row's size may be missing; if present it is once, few, many or a size class.

TRBV24-1	NA	TRBD1	15	TRBJ1-4	TGTGCCACCAGTGATGACAGGGGTAAAGGGGAAAAACTGTTTTTT	CATSDDRGKGEKLFF
TRBV6-6	NA	NA	12	TRBJ1-3	TGTGCCAGCTGGGCGAACGGAAACACCATATATTTT	CASWANGNTIYF
TRBV5-1	NA	TRBD1	14	TRBJ1-2	TGCGCCAGCAGCTTGTCGACAGGGAACTATGGCTACACCTTC	CASSLSTGNYGYTF
TRBV4-1	NA	NA	15	TRBJ1-4	TGCGCCAGCAGCCTAGGAGGACAGAGTAATGAAAAACTGTTTTTT	CASSLGGQSNEKLFF
TRBV5-1	once	TRBD1	14	TRBJ2-3	TGCGCCAGCAGCCGGACAGGCTTGACAGATACGCAGTATTTT	CASSRTGLTDTQYF
TRBV21-1	NA	NA	16	TRBJ1-1	TGTGCCAGCAGCAAACTTTGGGGGCGGTTGGTCACTGAAGCTTTCTTT	CASSKLWGRLVTEAFF
TRBV11-1	NA	NA	14	TRBJ2-3	TGTGCCAGCAGCTATCACGATCCGGCAGATACGCAGTATTTT	CASSYHDPADTQYF
TRBV3-1/TRBV3-2	NA	TRBD1	15	TRBJ2-3	TGTGCCAGCAGCAAAACAGGGGGCCAAACAGATACGCAGTATTTT	CASSKTGGQTDTQYF
TRBV27	few	TRBD1	15	TRBJ1-5	TGTGCCAGCAGTCCCGAGACAGGGGCTCGTGGGCCCCAGCATTTT	CASSPETGARGPQHF
TRBV9	NA	NA	16	TRBJ2-1	TGTGCCAGCAGCGCCCACAGGGCATCCACCTACAATGAGCAGTTCTTC	CASSAHRASTYNEQFF
TRBV7-9	NA	TRBD2	15	TRBJ2-5	TGTGCCAGCAGCTTATTAAGCGGGGGGGCTGAGACCCAGTACTTC	CASSLLSGGAETQYF
TRBV6-5	NA	NA	13	TRBJ1-2	TGTGCCAGCAGTTATAAGAGTTCCTATGGCTACACCTTC	CASSYKSSYGYTF
TRBV29-1	NA	NA	13	TRBJ1-5	TGCAGCGTTGCCCAAGGGAGATGGCAGCCCCAGCATTTT	CSVAQGRWQPQHF
TRBV30	NA	NA	14	TRBJ1-6	TGTGCCTGGAGAGTTCCAGGGTTAAATTCACCCCTCCACTTT	CAWRVPGLNSPLHF
TRBV11-3	NA	NA	17	TRBJ2-6	TGTGCCAGCAGCCCCGAGGCAGGGGTGTGGGGGGCCAACGTCCTGACTTTC	CASSPEAGVWGANVLTF
TRBV6-6	NA	NA	12	TRBJ2-7	TGTGCCAGCAGTTACAGGGGGTCCGAGCAGTACTTC	CASSYRGSEQYF
TRBV10-3	few	NA	13	TRBJ1-1	TGTGCCATCAGTGGAGGAGGTGGCACTGAAGCTTTCTTT	CAISGGGGTEAFF
TRBV5-6	NA	NA	12	TRBJ1-6	TGTGCCAGCAGCTTGGGGCAGGGGTCTCTCCACTTT	CASSLGQGSLHF
TRBV7-2	NA	TRBD1	15	TRBJ1-3	TGTGCCAGCAGCTTAACAGGGGTTGGAGGAAACACCATATATTTT	CASSLTGVGGNTIYF
TRBV13	NA	TRBD2	15	TRBJ2-1	TGTGCCAGCATTCCTACTAGCGGGCCTGGCAATGAGCAGTTCTTC	CASIPTSGPGNEQFF
TRBV5-1	NA	TRBD1	13	TRBJ1-1	TGCGCCAGCAGCTGGACAGGAAGCACTGAAGCTTTCTTT	CASSWTGSTEAFF
TRBV28	few	TRBD2	15	TRBJ2-3	TGTGCCAGCAGTCCTAGCGGGGGATACACAGATACGCAGTATTTT	CASSPSGGYTDTQYF
TRBV3-1/TRBV3-2	NA	NA	14	TRBJ1-5	TGTGCCAGCTCAGGGGAATATAGCAATCAGCCCCAGCATTTT	CASSGEYSNQPQHF
TRBV5-1	many	NA	14	TRBJ1-1	TGCGCCAGCAGCCTCCGGGTCAGGGGCACTGAAGCTTTCTTT	CASSLRVRGTEAFF
TRBV6-5	NA	TRBD1	15	TRBJ2-2	TGTGCCAGCAGTTCCCGACAGGGAAACACCGGGGAGCTGTTTTTT	CASSSRQGNTGELFF
TRBV24-1	NA	NA	15	TRBJ2-1	TGTGCCACCAGTGATTCATACTCTTCCTACAATGAGCAGTTCTTC	CATSDSYSSYNEQFF
TRBV6-5	NA	NA	13	TRBJ1-1	TGTGCCAGCAGTTATTTCAGGAACACTGAAGCTTTCTTT	CASSYFRNTEAFF
TRBV2	NA	TRBD1	14	TRBJ1-2	TGTGCCAGCGAGGACAGGGGAGGTAACTATGGCTACACCTTC	CASEDRGGNYGYTF
TRBV11-2	NA	TRBD1	15	TRBJ2-3	TGTGCCAGCAGCTTGTCGGGACAGATCACAGATACGCAGTATTTT	CASSLSGQITDTQYF
TRBV6-1	few	NA	15	TRBJ1-6	TGTGCCAGCAGTGAAATAATAGCGGGTAATTCACCCCTCCACTTT	CASSEIIAGNSPLHF
TRBV2	NA	NA	12	TRBJ1-1	TGTGCCAGCAGATACACGAACACTGAAGCTTTCTTT	CASRYTNTEAFF
TRBV3-1/TRBV3-2	NA	NA	14	TRBJ2-3	TGTGCCAGCAGCCATCTAGGCAGCACAGATACGCAGTATTTT	CASSHLGSTDTQYF
TRBV11-3	NA	NA	15	TRBJ2-5	TGTGCCAGCAGCTTCGCAGGGAGGACGCAAGAGACCCAGTACTTC	CASSFAGRTQETQYF
TRBV4-1	NA	TRBD2	15	TRBJ2-1	TGCGCCAGCAGCCTGCGGGGGGAGAGCTACAATGAGCAGTTCTTC	CASSLRGESYNEQFF
TRBV5-1	NA	NA	18	TRBJ1-3	TGCGCCAGCAGCTTGGGATCGTTGGCGGGCACTCCTGGAAACACCATATATTTT	CASSLGSLAGTPGNTIYF
TRBV10-3	NA	TRBD2	14	TRBJ2-1	TGTGCCATCAGTTGGGGGGGGGAATACAATGAGCAGTTCTTC	CAISWGGEYNEQFF
TRBV6-6	NA	NA	15	TRBJ1-1	TGTGCCAGCAGTTATTCCATCCCGGGTATAGGTGAAGCTTTCTTT	CASSYSIPGIGEAFF
TRBV18	NA	TRBD1	18	TRBJ2-3	TGTGCCAGCTCTCGGGTCCCGGGACAGGGTGTGGGCACAGATACGCAGTATTTT	CASSRVPGQGVGTDTQYF
TRBV18	NA	TRBD1	14	TRBJ1-2	TGTGCCAGCTCACCGAGGGACAGACGTTATGGCTACACCTTC	CASSPRDRRYGYTF
TRBV27	once	TRBD2	15	TRBJ2-4	TGTGCCAGCAGTTTTTCCGGGGGGTACCCAAACATTCAGTACTTC	CASSFSGGYPNIQYF
TRBV27	NA	TRBD1	13	TRBJ1-1	TGTGCCAGCAGTTGGACAGGCAACACTGAAGCTTTCTTT	CASSWTGNTEAFF
TRBV18	few	NA	13	TRBJ1-1	TGTGCCAGCTCACCAGCACTAGACACTGAAGCTTTCTTT	CASSPALDTEAFF
TRBV6-5	NA	TRBD1	13	TRBJ2-3	TGTGCCAGCACCAGAACAGGGGACGGACCGCAGTATTTT	CASTRTGDGPQYF
TRBV7-2	NA	TRBD2	14	TRBJ2-3	TGTGCCAGCAGCTCCTGGGACTACACAGATACGCAGTATTTT	CASSSWDYTDTQYF
TRBV5-1	NA	TRBD1	16	TRBJ2-5	TGCGCCAGCAGACACGCGTACAGGGGCAGTGGGGAGACCCAGTACTTC	CASRHAYRGSGETQYF
TRBV7-8	NA	NA	12	TRBJ2-3	TGTGCCAGCAGCACTAAGCCAGATACGCAGTATTTT	CASSTKPDTQYF
TRBV4-2	NA	TRBD1	13	TRBJ1-2	TGTGCCAGCAGCCAGGGACAGAACTATGGCTACACCTTC	CASSQGQNYGYTF